This T cell receptor (beta chain) was profiled in a study of early T cells in non-severe SARS-CoV-2 infection. CDR1 is LGHNA, CDR2 YSLEER, per germline. V lost 0 bases and J 1 base, leaving 10 bases between the germline ends. CDR3 size: 15 residues. This clonotype has only a few counts. The antigen remains unidentified. Broader study findings: VDJdb matches were skewed toward anti-spike CD8 T cell responses.

Unique molecular identifiers were attached to individual cDNA molecules. TCRdb fed the 5' RACE reads into MiXCR, producing one record per CDR3 protein. Altogether about 27,000 distinct CDR3 sequences are present, 5.1% being singletons, with the ten largest covering approximately 3.9%. The sequence derives from an adult who was a healthcare worker with PCR-confirmed SARS-CoV-2 infection or an uninfected control (not recorded which). The sequenced material came from whole blood. This chain links TRBV4-3 with TRBJ2-7; TRBD1 is a possible D gene (5 bases). CDR3 DNA sequence: TGCGCCAGCAGCCAAGATCTGTGGACATCCTACGAGCAGTACTTC. Encoded protein: CASSQDLWTSYEQYF.